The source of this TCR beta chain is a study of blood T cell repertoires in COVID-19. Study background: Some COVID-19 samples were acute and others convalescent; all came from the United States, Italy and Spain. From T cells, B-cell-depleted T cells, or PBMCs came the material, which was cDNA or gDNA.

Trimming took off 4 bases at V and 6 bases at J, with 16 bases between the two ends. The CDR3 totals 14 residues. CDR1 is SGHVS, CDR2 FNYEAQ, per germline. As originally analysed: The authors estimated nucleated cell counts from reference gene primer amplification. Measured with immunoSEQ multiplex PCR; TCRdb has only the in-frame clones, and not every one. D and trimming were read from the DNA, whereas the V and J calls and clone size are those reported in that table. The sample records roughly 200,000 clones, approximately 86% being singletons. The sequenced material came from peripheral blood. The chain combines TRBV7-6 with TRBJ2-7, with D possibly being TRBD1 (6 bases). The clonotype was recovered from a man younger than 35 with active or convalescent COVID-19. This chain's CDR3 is CASSSPQQGPEQYF. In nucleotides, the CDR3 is TGTGCCAGCAGCTCCCCACAACAGGGTCCCGAGCAGTACTTC. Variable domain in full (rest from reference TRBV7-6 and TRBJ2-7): GAGVSQSPRYKVTKRGQDVALRCDPISGHVSLYWYRQALGQGPEFLTYFNYEAQQDKSGLPNDRFSAERPEGSISTLTIQRTEQRDSAMYRCASSSPQQGPEQYFGPGTRLTVT.